The 20 T cell receptor beta chains listed next were all sequenced from one sample in a study of CD8+ T cells in alopecia areata. After isolation, RNA underwent reverse transcription to generate cDNA as the sequencing template. Assay used: immunoSEQ multiplex PCR; TCRdb lists only in-frame clones, some missing. The table lists roughly 76,000 clones, roughly 28% of them singletons, with under 15% in the top ten. Indicated treatment: oral pan-JAK inhibitor, 5-10 mg twice daily. Sequencing was performed on CD8+ T cells sorted from blood, taken at week 4, from a patient treated with tofacitinib. The source of these receptors is a human donor with alopecia areata.

This clone has a handful of counts. The chain carries TRBV29-1 and TRBJ2-2; D remains ambiguous. Germline CDR1 and CDR2: SQVTM and ANQGSEA. The length of the CDR3 is 12 residues. V was trimmed by 5 bases and J by 7 bases, leaving 11 bases between them. CDR3 amino acids: CSVLTSNGELFF. In DNA form, the CDR3 reads TGCAGCGTTCTCACCAGCAACGGGGAGCTGTTTTTT.

This chain links TRBV25-1 with TRBJ1-4, with D possibly matching TRBD1 (6 bases). The CDR3 is 14 amino acids. Trimming cost V 0 bases and J 7 bases, with 9 bases left between them. From germline, CDR1 is MGHDK and CDR2 SYGVNS. The CDR3 protein is CASSEYRGGEKLFF. The CDR3 coding sequence is TGTGCCAGCAGTGAATACAGGGGAGGTGAAAAACTGTTTTTT.

This clone has a handful of counts. The chain joins TRBV7-9 to TRBJ1-1, with D possibly being TRBD1 (5 bases). Per germline, CDR1 SEHNR and CDR2 FQNEAQ (reference sequence). The CDR3 extends over 13 amino acids. The V end lost 7 bases, the J end lost 1 base, and 10 bases lay between the germline ends. The CDR3 reads CASTPQENTEAFF. The CDR3 bases are TGTGCCAGCACCCCACAGGAGAACACTGAAGCTTTCTTT.

J is TRBJ2-3 and V is TRBV28, with 7 nucleotides matching TRBD1. The CDR3 covers 13 residues. CDR1 MDHEN and CDR2 SYDVKM come from the germline V gene. V gave up 4 bases and J gave up 4 bases; unmatched junction bases: 2. The CDR3 nucleotides read TGTGCCAGCAGTTACACAGGGGCAGATACGCAGTATTTT. Translation: CASSYTGADTQYF.

This sequence joins TRBV15 and TRBJ2-7; TRBD1 aligns across 7 bases. From germline, CDR1 is LNHNV and CDR2 YYDKDF (reference sequence). The CDR3 consists of 13 residues. V lost 1 base to trimming and J lost 5 bases; unmatched junction nucleotides: 2. The CDR3 DNA reads TGTGCCACCAGCAGAGGAGGGGGCGACGAGCAGTACTTC. It translates to CATSRGGGDEQYF.

The chain joins TRBV25-1 to TRBJ1-2; D may be TRBD1 (5 bases). Germline V lookup: CDR1 MGHDK, CDR2 SYGVNS. The CDR3 consists of 11 residues. Trimming left V 9 bases short and J 7 bases short, with 12 bases between. CDR3 sequence reads: CASKAGGGYTF. The CDR3 bases are TGTGCCAGTAAGGCCGGGGGTGGCTACACCTTC.

V and J are TRBV12-5 and TRBJ2-5; no reliable D call. The CDR3 runs 14 residues. The ends were cut back, 3 bases at V and 2 bases at J, with 10 bases in the middle. The germline V gene encodes CDR1 LGHNT and CDR2 FRNRAP. The CDR3 region has the DNA TGTGCTAGTGGTTTAGGCGGCCTTCAAGAGACCCAGTACTTC. Translating it yields CASGLGGLQETQYF.

This rearrangement joins TRBV29-1 to TRBJ1-1, with D possibly matching TRBD1 (5 bases). V gave up 4 bases and J gave up 2 bases, with 11 bases separating them. CDR3 length: 13 residues. Germline V gene data show CDR1 as SQVTM and CDR2 as ANQGSEA. CDR3 nucleotide sequence: TGCAGCGTTGCGGGGGGAACCAACACTGAAGCTTTCTTT. This encodes CSVAGGTNTEAFF.

This clone was seen more than once but under ten times. The chain couples TRBV10-3 to TRBJ1-2; D gene uncertain. Germline V gene sequence: CDR1 ENHRY, CDR2 SYGVKD. The V end lost 0 bases, the J end lost 1 base, and 9 bases lay between the germline ends. The CDR3 is 15 amino acids. Here the CDR3 DNA reads TGTGCCATCAGTGAGTCGGGCGGATATAACTATGGCTACACCTTC. Amino acid sequence: CAISESGGYNYGYTF.

The table lists this clone with a few counts. The chain couples TRBV30 to TRBJ2-2, with 13 bases aligning to TRBD2. CDR1 is GTSNPN and CDR2 is SVGIG in the germline V gene (reference sequence). Losses at the gene ends were 3 bases for V and 8 bases for J; bases not matched to a gene: 12. This CDR3 has 17 residues. The CDR3 DNA reads TGTGCCTGGAGCAACCCTCAATGGACTAGCGGGAGTGGGGAGCTGTTTTTT. It codes for CAWSNPQWTSGSGELFF.

The chain uses TRBV27 and TRBJ1-1; TRBD1 is a possible D gene (5 bases). V was clipped by 3 bases and J by 4 bases, with 9 bases between them. The germline V gene has CDR1 MNHEY and CDR2 SMNVEV (reference sequence). CDR3 length: 13 residues. The CDR3 reads CASSLAGSTEAFF. The DNA of the CDR3 is TGTGCCAGCAGTTTGGCAGGGAGCACTGAAGCTTTCTTT.

The chain combines TRBV30 with TRBJ1-1; the D gene is possibly TRBD1 (5 bases). The CDR3 loop spans 16 amino acids. Germline V gives CDR1 GTSNPN, CDR2 SVGIG (reference sequence). The germline V and J ends were trimmed by 0 bases and 6 bases, with 20 bases remaining between them. In nucleotides, the CDR3 is TGTGCCTGGAGTGTAGCTCGGTCCAGGGTGGGAGCTGAAGCTTTCTTT. Its translation is CAWSVARSRVGAEAFF.

The chain has TRBV13 and TRBJ1-3; D not certain. V was trimmed by 1 base and J by 2 bases, leaving 9 bases between them. CDR1 is PRHDT, CDR2 FYEKMQ, per germline (reference sequence). This CDR3 is built from 15 residues. CDR3 DNA sequence: TGTGCCAGCAGCTTAGACCGTTGGGCTGGAAACACCATATATTTT. Translated: CASSLDRWAGNTIYF.

A few counts support this clone. The CDR3 sequence is CASHPASGAYEQYF. The CDR3, as DNA: TGTGCCTCCCACCCCGCTAGCGGGGCCTACGAGCAGTACTTC. The chain recombines TRBV30 with TRBJ2-7, with 9 bases lining up with TRBD2. With V trimmed by 7 bases and J by 2 bases, 9 bases remained unmatched. Germline CDR1 reads GTSNPN; CDR2 reads SVGIG (reference sequence). This CDR3 region has 14 residues. Using reference TRBV30 and TRBJ2-7 for the parts outside the CDR3, the full variable domain is SQTIHQWPATLVQPVGSPLSLECTVEGTSNPNLYWYRQAAGRGLQLLFYSVGIGQISSEVPQNLSASRPQDRQFILSSKKLLLSDSGFYLCASHPASGAYEQYFGPGTRLTVT.

The V call is TRBV19, the J call TRBJ2-7; possibly TRBD1 or TRBD2 for D (5 bases each). Trimming removed 3 bases from V and 4 bases from J, with 19 bases in between. The germline CDR1 and CDR2 sequences are LNHDA and SQIVND (reference sequence). The CDR3 runs 16 residues. CDR3 nucleotides: TGTGCCAGTAGTATTTCGGCGAGGGCAGGGCGGTACGAGCAGTACTTC. Its translation: CASSISARAGRYEQYF. Supplemented by reference TRBV19 and TRBJ2-7, the full variable domain reads DGGITQSPKYLFRKEGQNVTLSCEQNLNHDAMYWYRQDPGQGLRLIYYSQIVNDFQKGDIAEGYSVSREKKESFPLTVTSAQKNPTAFYLCASSISARAGRYEQYFGPGTRLTVT.

This clone was counted a single time. The chain uses TRBV4-1 and TRBJ1-1; maybe TRBD1 (5 bases). CDR3 length: 15 amino acids. The V and J ends lost 0 bases and 4 bases respectively, with 12 bases between them. Germline CDR1 reads MGHRA; CDR2 reads YSYEKL. The CDR3 DNA sequence: TGCGCCAGCAGCCAAGATAAGGGGATCTTCACTGAAGCTTTCTTT. Its translation: CASSQDKGIFTEAFF.

This clone was observed a handful of times. The chain recombines TRBV5-6 with TRBJ2-5, with 10 bases matching TRBD2. From germline, CDR1 is SGHDT and CDR2 YYEEEE. The V gene end was trimmed by 9 bases and the J gene end by 2 bases; junction bases not matched to a gene: 13. The CDR3 spans 16 residues. The CDR3 DNA follows: TGTGCCACCTCATCACCGGGACTAGCGTTACAAGAGACCCAGTACTTC. Amino acid sequence: CATSSPGLALQETQYF.

The rearrangement uses TRBV4-1 and TRBJ2-5, with D possibly being TRBD1 or TRBD2 (6 bases each). CDR1 is MGHRA, CDR2 YSYEKL, per germline. Trimming took off 0 bases at V and 4 bases at J, with 12 bases between the two ends. The length of the CDR3 is 15 residues. Here the CDR3 DNA reads TGCGCCAGCAGCCAAGATCGGGGGCCCCCAGAGACCCAGTACTTC. Encoded protein: CASSQDRGPPETQYF.

A few counts support this clone. The chain uses TRBV4-3 and TRBJ2-7; 12 bases fit TRBD2. The CDR3 length is 15 residues. The germline V gene has CDR1 LGHNA and CDR2 YSLEER. Trimming at V came to 2 bases and at J to 3 bases, leaving 2 bases not matched to a gene. The CDR3, as DNA: TGCGCCAGCAGCCAAAGGACTAGCGGGAACTACGAGCAGTACTTC. This gives the protein CASSQRTSGNYEQYF.

The chain joins TRBV27 to TRBJ2-2; D unclear. Germline lookup yields CDR1 MNHEY and CDR2 SMNVEV (reference sequence). The CDR3 is 17 residues long. The V end was cut by 5 bases, the J end by 3 bases, with 19 bases between. The CDR3 nucleotides are TGTGCCAGCAGTCCTCGCGGCCAGCCGACATACACCGGGGAGCTGTTTTTT. Translating it yields CASSPRGQPTYTGELFF.